The next 20 T cell receptor beta chains were all read from a single sample in a study of identical twins. TCRdb called the 5' RACE reads again in MiXCR, with one record for every CDR3 protein. The table has a few hundred thousand distinct CDR3 sequences, nearly 15% seen once. The data were also submitted as part of a second study, on yellow fever vaccine responses in identical twins.

Material for sequencing was CD4+ T cells sorted from blood. The receptors were sampled from a woman under 30 in good health.

This clonotype showed up just a few times. The chain couples TRBV6-5 to TRBJ2-1, with 11 nucleotides matching TRBD2. From germline, CDR1 is MNHEY and CDR2 SVGAGI. The CDR3 loop spans 15 amino acids. Trimming at V came to 4 bases and at J to 9 bases, leaving 8 bases not matched to a gene. The CDR3 loop reads CASSLAGGPLGEQFF. The CDR3 DNA follows: TGTGCCAGCAGTTTAGCGGGAGGGCCGCTCGGTGAGCAGTTCTTC.

V usage is TRBV7-9 and J usage is TRBJ2-1; D may be TRBD1 or TRBD2 (7 bases each). The CDR3 is 15 residues long. Germline V gene data show CDR1 as SEHNR and CDR2 as FQNEAQ (reference sequence). Trimming removed 6 bases from V and 3 bases from J, with 15 bases in between. The CDR3 DNA reads as TGTGCCAGCAGAGCAGCGGGACAGTACTACAATGAGCAGTTCTTC. Its protein product is CASRAAGQYYNEQFF. The whole variable domain, filled in from reference TRBV7-9 and TRBJ2-1, reads DTGVSQNPRHKITKRGQNVTFRCDPISEHNRLYWYRQTLGQGPEFLTYFQNEAQLEKSRLLSDRFSAERPKGSFSTLEIQRTEQGDSAMYLCASRAAGQYYNEQFFGPGTRLTVL.

This clonotype was counted many times. V is TRBV15 and J is TRBJ2-1, with unresolved D. CDR3 length equals 18 residues. The germline V and J ends were trimmed by 2 bases and 0 bases, with 17 bases remaining between them. The germline gives CDR1 LNHNV, CDR2 YYDKDF (reference sequence). CDR3 bases: TGTGCCACCAGCAGAAGACCGCCTTCCCCCAGCTCCTACAATGAGCAGTTCTTC. Translated: CATSRRPPSPSSYNEQFF.

The rearrangement links TRBV12-3 or TRBV12-4 to TRBJ1-2; tentatively, D is TRBD1 (5 bases). The CDR3 length is 15 residues. Trimming took 7 bases from V and 1 from J, leaving 16 bases between them. DNA of the CDR3: TGTGCCAGCATGGGCAGAGGGGCATATAACTATGGCTACACCTTC. Its translation is CASMGRGAYNYGYTF.

This chain connects TRBV12-3 or TRBV12-4 to TRBJ2-7, with D possibly matching TRBD1 (5 bases). The CDR3 consists of 15 residues. Trimming stripped 3 bases from V and 7 bases from J, with 19 bases between. The CDR3 nucleotides read TGTGCCAGCAGTTTCACAGGACCGCTGATGGGGGAGCAGTACTTC. It codes for CASSFTGPLMGEQYF.

This clonotype was seen a few times. The V and J genes are TRBV14 and TRBJ2-1, with a weak D call TRBD2 (5 bases). The V gene lost 1 base and the J gene lost 1 base, with 8 bases spanning the gap. The length of the CDR3 is 15 residues. Germline V gives CDR1 SGHDN, CDR2 FVKESK. CDR3: CASSQGTRSYNEQFF. In nucleotides, the CDR3 is TGTGCCAGCAGCCAAGGCACTAGGTCCTACAATGAGCAGTTCTTC.

The V call is TRBV29-1, the J call TRBJ1-4; 7 nucleotides line up with TRBD1. Germline V gene sequence: CDR1 SQVTM, CDR2 ANQGSEA. There are 14 residues in the CDR3. Trimming at V came to 6 bases and at J to 4 bases, leaving 8 bases not matched to a gene. CDR3 region: CSVQRQGHNEKLFF. In DNA form, the CDR3 reads TGCAGCGTCCAGCGACAGGGTCATAATGAAAAACTGTTTTTT. The full variable domain, completed using reference TRBV29-1 and TRBJ1-4, is SAVISQKPSRDICQRGTSLTIQCQVDSQVTMMFWYRQQPGQSLTLIATANQGSEATYESGFVIDKFPISRPNLTFSTLTVSNMSPEDSSIYLCSVQRQGHNEKLFFGSGTQLSVL.

This clonotype was recorded a few times. The chain uses TRBV12-3 or TRBV12-4 and TRBJ2-5; D might be TRBD2 (6 bases). With 3 bases removed from V and 2 bases from J, the gap between germline ends came to 28 bases. The CDR3 covers 20 residues. This chain's CDR3 is CASSFRQGRRLAEKQETQYF. DNA for the CDR3: TGTGCCAGCAGTTTTCGCCAGGGCCGGAGATTAGCGGAGAAACAAGAGACCCAGTACTTC.

This clonotype was counted a few times. The chain employs TRBV11-3 and TRBJ2-4, with D perhaps matching TRBD2 (6 bases). The germline CDR1 and CDR2 sequences are SGHNT and YENEEA. Trimming pared 5 bases from V and 1 base from J, leaving 15 bases between. This CDR3 is 16 amino acids long. This CDR3 reads CASSPNPGVAKNIQYF. The CDR3 DNA reads as TGTGCCAGCAGCCCAAACCCGGGGGTGGCCAAAAACATTCAGTACTTC.

There are many counts of this clonotype. V usage is TRBV6-2 or TRBV6-3 and J usage is TRBJ1-1; D remains ambiguous. The CDR3 length is 14 residues. V lost 0 bases, J lost 1 base, and 6 bases lay in between. The germline CDR1 and CDR2 sequences are MNHEY and SVGEGT. CDR3 in amino acids: CASSYSVANTEAFF. CDR3 sequence (DNA): TGTGCCAGCAGTTACTCCGTAGCGAACACTGAAGCTTTCTTT.

This clonotype was seen many times. The chain joins TRBV5-1 to TRBJ1-3; no reliable D call. This CDR3 spans 15 amino acids. Trimming removed 0 bases from V and 0 bases from J, with 7 bases in between. Germline V lookup: CDR1 SGHRS, CDR2 YFSETQ. This chain's CDR3 is CASSLVGDSGNTIYF. DNA for the CDR3: TGCGCCAGCAGCTTGGTTGGGGACTCTGGAAACACCATATATTTT.

The chain uses TRBV12-3 or TRBV12-4 and TRBJ2-3; D gene unclear. The V end lost 2 bases, the J end lost 2 bases, and 8 bases lay between the germline ends. CDR3 length equals 14 residues. Written as DNA, the CDR3 is TGTGCCAGCAGTTTAAGGCCGTTCACAGATACGCAGTATTTT. Translation gives CASSLRPFTDTQYF.

The sample holds a few counts of this clonotype. The chain joins TRBV10-3 to TRBJ2-2; 9 bases match TRBD1. Germline CDR1 ENHRY, CDR2 SYGVKD. Trimming at V came to 7 bases and at J to 3 bases, leaving 6 bases not matched to a gene. The length of the CDR3 is 15 residues. CDR3 residues: CAIKGTGKDTGELFF. The CDR3 DNA is TGTGCCATCAAGGGGACAGGGAAGGACACCGGGGAGCTGTTTTTT.

V gene TRBV5-1 combines with J gene TRBJ1-4, with D uncertain. This CDR3 region has 14 residues. Germline V gives CDR1 SGHRS, CDR2 YFSETQ. V lost 0 bases to trimming and J lost 4 bases, with 7 bases between them. CDR3 amino acids: CASSLAGNNEKLFF. For the CDR3, the DNA is TGCGCCAGCAGCTTGGCGGGAAATAATGAAAAACTGTTTTTT.

The genes are TRBV15 and TRBJ2-7, with D uncertain. This CDR3 spans 13 amino acids. V was trimmed by 6 bases and J by 3 bases, leaving 12 bases between them. Per germline, CDR1 LNHNV and CDR2 YYDKDF (reference sequence). The CDR3 region is CATSSNLGYEQYF. CDR3 in DNA: TGTGCCACCAGTTCGAACTTGGGCTACGAGCAGTACTTC.

This clonotype was observed once. Written as DNA, the CDR3 is TGCAGCGCCGCTCCCTGGGACCCAAGACACAATGAGCAGTTCTTC. Translated: CSAAPWDPRHNEQFF. The chain links TRBV20-1 to TRBJ2-1; possibly TRBD1 or TRBD2 for D (5 bases each). Germline V lookup: CDR1 DFQATT, CDR2 SNEGSKA (reference sequence). The CDR3 extends over 15 amino acids.

This clonotype was seen a handful of times. V usage is TRBV12-3 or TRBV12-4 and J usage is TRBJ2-4; 7 nucleotides agree with TRBD1. The CDR3 is 12 amino acids. V lost 6 bases and J lost 10; bases outside the gene matches: 6. CDR3 residues: CASRQGTQIQYF. CDR3 DNA sequence: TGTGCCAGCAGACAGGGGACCCAGATTCAGTACTTC.

V usage is TRBV24-1 and J usage is TRBJ2-7; 9 nucleotides align to TRBD2. The CDR3 loop spans 15 amino acids. Germline V gives CDR1 KGHDR, CDR2 SFDVKD. After removal of 3 bases from V and 5 bases from J, the junction contained 7 bases not matched to a gene. The CDR3 loop is CATSDPGTSSHEQYF. CDR3 DNA sequence: TGTGCCACCAGTGATCCCGGGACTAGCAGTCACGAGCAGTACTTC.

The gene calls are TRBV20-1 and TRBJ2-4; D is perhaps TRBD2 (6 bases). The V end was cut by 3 bases, the J end by 1 base, with 13 bases between. CDR1 DFQATT and CDR2 SNEGSKA come from the germline V gene (reference sequence). The CDR3 loop spans 15 amino acids. CDR3 protein: CSASTTSNAKNIQYF. As DNA, the CDR3 is TGCAGTGCTAGCACTACTAGCAATGCCAAAAACATTCAGTACTTC.

This clonotype occurred a few times. This sequence joins TRBV20-1 and TRBJ2-1; 10 positions agree with TRBD2. Trimming took 6 bases from V and 7 from J; bases not matched to a gene: 12. The CDR3 contains 15 residues. Germline V lookup: CDR1 DFQATT, CDR2 SNEGSKA (reference sequence). CDR3 sequence: CSAIKREGLGNEQFF. Written as DNA, the CDR3 is TGCAGTGCGATTAAGCGGGAGGGCCTAGGTAATGAGCAGTTCTTC.